This TCR beta chain is from a study of OX40 agonist ivuxolimab in advanced cancers. Whole-study context: At doses from 0.01 to 10 mg/kg, patients were given intravenous ivuxolimab every 2 weeks.

Repertoires were generated with immunoSEQ multiplex PCR, while TCRdb's copy carries only in-frame clones and drops some. The table includes about 48,000 clones, over 80% detected once. Looked up from germline, CDR1 is MNHNS and CDR2 is SASEGT. This CDR3 contains 12 residues. V was shortened by 7 bases and J by 7 bases, with 11 bases between the two germline ends. Autoimmune disease history or systemic immunosuppression led to patient exclusion. This receptor was obtained from an adult with an advanced solid tumor such as melanoma, head and neck, liver or kidney cancer. The material sequenced was CD4+ or CD8+ T cells sorted from blood, taken in a trial of the OX40 agonist ivuxolimab. This chain uses TRBV6-1 with TRBJ2-1; tentatively, D is TRBD1 (6 bases). Written as DNA, the CDR3 is TGTGCCAGCACGTGGGGGCTTAATGAGCAGTTCTTC. This encodes CASTWGLNEQFF.